This T cell receptor beta chain was found in a study of T-cell reconstitution after alpha-beta-depleted transplantation in children. TCRbeta library preparation incorporated unique molecular identifiers. TCRdb re-called the PCR reads through MiXCR, storing one row per CDR3 protein. The sample has roughly 220,000 distinct CDR3 sequences; 9.7% are singletons. This clonotype was detected ten times or more. The CDR3 is 15 residues long. The input for sequencing was PBMCs from the stem cell graft donor, taken from the stem cell graft. The sequence derives from a human donor who donated a stem cell graft to a child with SCID. This chain uses TRBV21-1 with TRBJ1-2; TRBD1, the D gene given by the table, was not confirmed from the DNA. TRBV21-1 is termed a pseudogene. The CDR3 protein is CASTPGTGTNYGYTF. As DNA, the CDR3 is TGTGCCAGCACTCCAGGGACAGGGACTAACTATGGCTACACCTTC.